The 18 T cell receptor beta chains presented below share a single source sample, sequenced in a study of T cell changes during pregnancy in multiple sclerosis. Repertoires were generated with immunoSEQ multiplex PCR, while TCRdb's copy carries only in-frame clones and drops some. Of 77,000 or so clones in the sample, just under 95% are singletons; the top ten hold approximately 0.7%. This specimen was peripheral blood, taken in the second trimester of pregnancy. All receptors come from a female donor in good health, enrolled as a control in a pregnancy study.

The sample holds one count of this clone. The CDR3 protein is CASSLGVGDTEAFF. The CDR3 coding sequence is TGTGCCAGCAGCTTAGGGGTAGGGGACACTGAAGCTTTCTTT. This chain uses TRBV7-9 with TRBJ1-1; tentatively, D is TRBD1 (5 bases). Germline assignment: CDR1 SEHNR and CDR2 FQNEAQ (reference sequence). The V and J ends lost 1 base and 3 bases respectively, with 9 bases between them. The CDR3 spans 14 residues.

The J gene is TRBJ2-6, the V gene TRBV27; tentative D call: TRBD1 (5 bases). There are 15 residues in the CDR3. The germline V gene has CDR1 MNHEY and CDR2 SMNVEV (reference sequence). V was shortened by 6 bases and J by 0 bases, with 9 bases between the two germline ends. The CDR3 here is CASSAGHSGANVLTF. As DNA, the CDR3 is TGTGCCAGCAGCGCAGGGCACTCTGGGGCCAACGTCCTGACTTTC.

The rearrangement joins TRBV6-5 to TRBJ2-1, with TRBD1 matching over 9 bases. The germline V gene encodes CDR1 MNHEY and CDR2 SVGAGI. The CDR3 totals 15 residues. The junction had 7 bases not matched to a gene; V was cut back by 2 bases and J by 8 bases. The CDR3: CASSYQDRGRDEQFF. The CDR3 DNA reads TGTGCCAGCAGTTACCAGGACAGGGGTAGAGATGAGCAGTTCTTC.

This clone was seen only once. This rearrangement joins TRBV7-9 to TRBJ1-2; a possible D gene is TRBD1 (5 bases). Germline values: CDR1 SEHNR, CDR2 FQNEAQ (reference sequence). V was pared by 6 bases and J by 4 bases, with 12 bases between. This CDR3 is built from 13 residues. The CDR3 coding sequence is TGTGCCAGCAGGCCTCAGGGTAGCTATGGCTACACCTTC. The encoded protein is CASRPQGSYGYTF. The entire variable domain, with the rest obtained from reference TRBV7-9 and TRBJ1-2, is as follows: DTGVSQNPRHKITKRGQNVTFRCDPISEHNRLYWYRQTLGQGPEFLTYFQNEAQLEKSRLLSDRFSAERPKGSFSTLEIQRTEQGDSAMYLCASRPQGSYGYTFGSGTRLTVV.

This chain uses TRBV7-2 with TRBJ2-1; 10 nucleotides line up with TRBD2. CDR3 length: 14 amino acids. Trimming removed 4 bases from V and 9 bases from J; junction bases left unmatched: 6. From germline, CDR1 is SGHTA and CDR2 FQGNSA. CDR3: CASSSSGGWGEQFF. The CDR3 DNA sequence: TGTGCCAGCAGCTCTAGCGGGGGCTGGGGTGAGCAGTTCTTC.

V is TRBV5-4 and J is TRBJ1-1; 9 bases agree with TRBD1. V trimming: 4 bases; J trimming: 8 bases; junction bases outside the gene matches: 9. The CDR3 runs to 14 residues. In germline, CDR1 is SGHNT, CDR2 YYREEE (reference sequence). The chain's CDR3 is CASSVDRGDLEAFF. The CDR3 nucleotides read TGTGCCAGCAGCGTGGACAGGGGAGATCTAGAAGCTTTCTTT. Drawing the rest from reference TRBV5-4 and TRBJ1-1, the complete variable domain is ETGVTQSPTHLIKTRGQQVTLRCSSQSGHNTVSWYQQALGQGPQFIFQYYREEENGRGNFPPRFSGLQFPNYSSELNVNALELDDSALYLCASSVDRGDLEAFFGQGTRLTVV.

The CDR3 region has the DNA TGCGCCAGAACCCGACAGGGGGCGCTTCTACAAGAGACCCAGTACTTC. Protein sequence: CARTRQGALLQETQYF. This chain connects TRBV10-1 to TRBJ2-5; the match to TRBD1 covers 10 bases. Germline CDR1 and CDR2: WNHNN and SYGVQD (reference sequence). The junction had 12 bases not matched to a gene; V was cut back by 9 bases and J by 2 bases. The CDR3 consists of 16 residues.

The V gene is TRBV5-1, the J gene TRBJ2-1, with D perhaps matching TRBD2 (6 bases). The V gene's germline CDR1 is SGHRS and CDR2 YFSETQ. This CDR3 region has 15 residues. V lost 7 bases, J lost 5 bases, and 19 bases lay in between. The CDR3 bases are TGCGCCAGCGGCCCTGGGACTGGGATCCACAATGAGCAGTTCTTC. Its translation: CASGPGTGIHNEQFF.

This chain joins TRBV30 and TRBJ2-7, with 9 nucleotides matching TRBD2. Germline V gives CDR1 GTSNPN, CDR2 SVGIG (reference sequence). The CDR3 is made up of 12 amino acids. With 4 bases clipped from V and 4 bases from J, the junction kept 2 bases outside the gene matches. The CDR3 loop is CAWTLAGYEQYF. The CDR3, as DNA: TGTGCCTGGACGCTAGCGGGATACGAGCAGTACTTC.

The gene calls are TRBV5-4 and TRBJ2-7; 7 nucleotides align to TRBD2. This CDR3 has 15 residues. Per the germline V gene, CDR1 is SGHNT and CDR2 is YYREEE (reference sequence). V dropped 4 bases and J dropped 4; count of bases not matched to a gene: 11. CDR3 bases: TGTGCCAGCAGCCGAGAGGGGAGGGGTGTATACGAGCAGTACTTC. This encodes CASSREGRGVYEQYF. Drawing the rest from reference TRBV5-4 and TRBJ2-7, the complete variable domain is ETGVTQSPTHLIKTRGQQVTLRCSSQSGHNTVSWYQQALGQGPQFIFQYYREEENGRGNFPPRFSGLQFPNYSSELNVNALELDDSALYLCASSREGRGVYEQYFGPGTRLTVT.

This chain connects TRBV5-4 to TRBJ1-2, with 9 bases matching TRBD1. The germline CDR1 and CDR2 sequences are SGHNT and YYREEE (reference sequence). Unmatched junction bases numbered 7, after V lost 0 bases and J lost 4 bases. This CDR3 has 16 residues. CDR3: CASSLAPGQGSYGYTF. CDR3 nucleotide sequence: TGTGCCAGCAGCTTGGCTCCGGGACAGGGAAGCTATGGCTACACCTTC. Based on the CDR3 plus reference TRBV5-4 and TRBJ1-2, the full variable domain is ETGVTQSPTHLIKTRGQQVTLRCSSQSGHNTVSWYQQALGQGPQFIFQYYREEENGRGNFPPRFSGLQFPNYSSELNVNALELDDSALYLCASSLAPGQGSYGYTFGSGTRLTVV.

This chain links TRBV15 with TRBJ1-1; TRBD1 matches at 8 bases. The CDR3 runs to 15 residues. The germline gives CDR1 LNHNV, CDR2 YYDKDF (reference sequence). V shed 2 bases and J 3 bases; nucleotides not matched to a gene: 5. The CDR3 nucleotides read TGTGCCACCAGCAGAACAGGGGGTGGTGACACTGAAGCTTTCTTT. Protein: CATSRTGGGDTEAFF.

The V call is TRBV4-2, the J call TRBJ1-1; D remains unclear. V lost 5 bases, J lost 1 base, and 11 bases lay in between. The germline V gene has CDR1 LGHNA and CDR2 YNFKEQ. The CDR3 is 14 amino acids. The CDR3 reads CASSNTGKNTEAFF. The CDR3, as DNA: TGTGCCAGCAGCAACACCGGGAAGAACACTGAAGCTTTCTTT.

This sequence joins TRBV5-6 and TRBJ2-7; D remains unclear. V was pared by 0 bases and J by 1 base, with 5 bases between. The germline CDR1 and CDR2 sequences are SGHDT and YYEEEE. CDR3 length: 13 amino acids. The CDR3: CASSLDISYEQYF. The CDR3 bases are TGTGCCAGCAGCTTGGACATTTCCTACGAGCAGTACTTC. The entire variable domain, with the rest obtained from reference TRBV5-6 and TRBJ2-7, is as follows: DAGVTQSPTHLIKTRGQQVTLRCSPKSGHDTVSWYQQALGQGPQFIFQYYEEEERQRGNFPDRFSGHQFPNYSSELNVNALLLGDSALYLCASSLDISYEQYFGPGTRLTVT.

As to this clone: This specimen includes other DNA sequences encoding the same CDR3. This chain connects TRBV6-5 to TRBJ1-2; D unclear. Germline CDR1 is MNHEY and CDR2 is SVGAGI. The CDR3 is 13 residues long. V lost 3 bases and J lost 2, with 7 bases in between. CDR3 nucleotide sequence: TGTGCCAGCAGTTATGACTCCAACTATGGCTACACCTTC. Its protein is CASSYDSNYGYTF.

The chain uses TRBV9 and TRBJ2-3; TRBD1 agrees at 10 bases. CDR1 and CDR2 from the germline V gene are SGDLS and YYNGEE. With 3 bases clipped from V and 1 base from J, the junction kept 2 bases outside the gene matches. The CDR3 contains 15 residues. CDR3: CASSDGTGGTDTQYF. The DNA of the CDR3 is TGTGCCAGCAGCGACGGGACAGGGGGCACAGATACGCAGTATTTT.

The V call is TRBV5-6, the J call TRBJ1-2; 9 nucleotides line up with TRBD1. V dropped 4 bases and J dropped 4; count of bases not matched to a gene: 8. This CDR3 comprises 15 residues. Germline CDR1 SGHDT, CDR2 YYEEEE. This CDR3 reads CASSPRTGAGYGYTF. The CDR3 DNA reads as TGTGCCAGCAGCCCAAGGACAGGGGCAGGCTATGGCTACACCTTC.

The chain uses TRBV7-8 and TRBJ2-7; perhaps TRBD2 as D (6 bases). CDR1 and CDR2 from the germline V gene are SGHVS and FQNEAQ. There are 13 residues in the CDR3. With 5 bases removed from V and 3 bases from J, the gap between germline ends came to 11 bases. CDR3 coding DNA: TGTGCCAGCAGCCAATCGGGGGTCTACGAGCAGTACTTC. Protein sequence: CASSQSGVYEQYF. The variable domain in full, completed from reference TRBV7-8 and TRBJ2-7, reads GAGVSQSPRYKVAKRGQDVALRCDPISGHVSLFWYQQALGQGPEFLTYFQNEAQLDKSGLPSDRFFAERPEGSVSTLKIQRTQQEDSAVYLCASSQSGVYEQYFGPGTRLTVT.